This TCR beta chain emerged from a study of T cell changes during pregnancy in multiple sclerosis. Assay used: immunoSEQ multiplex PCR; TCRdb lists only in-frame clones, some missing. The table has tens of thousands of clones, about 92% seen once. Germline lookup yields CDR1 GTSNPN and CDR2 SVGIG (reference sequence). CDR3 length: 13 residues. With 8 bases clipped from V and 4 bases from J, the junction kept 7 bases outside the gene matches. The receptor was isolated from a female donor with multiple sclerosis, enrolled in a pregnancy study. V and J are TRBV30 and TRBJ2-2, with TRBD1 identical over 7 bases. The sequencing here drew on peripheral blood, taken in the second trimester of pregnancy. CDR3 sequence reads: CAIHRGTTGELFF. The CDR3 DNA sequence: TGTGCCATCCACAGGGGTACCACCGGGGAGCTGTTTTTT.